This T cell receptor beta chain was captured in a study of human thymus T cells. Thymus tissue was removed during corrective cardiac surgery. Per germline, CDR1 LGHNA and CDR2 YSLEER. Trimming removed 5 bases from V and 6 bases from J, with 6 bases in between. The CDR3 has 11 residues. Repertoires were generated with immunoSEQ multiplex PCR, while TCRdb's copy carries only in-frame clones and drops some. The sample has roughly 130,000 clones; around 95% are singletons. The rearrangement joins TRBV4-3 to TRBJ2-3; D is ambiguous. The origin of this receptor is a boy younger than two with a congenital heart defect but otherwise immunologically healthy. Sequencing was performed on thymus tissue. CDR3 DNA: TGCGCCAGCAGCACGCGGGATACGCAGTATTTT. It codes for CASSTRDTQYF.